What follows are 15 T cell receptor beta chains derived from one specimen sequenced in a study of Ad26.COV2.S vaccination and SARS-CoV-2 variants. Data came from immunoSEQ multiplex PCR; TCRdb stores just in-frame clones and leaves some out. The sample has around 350,000 clones; just over 90% are singletons. The sequences come from peripheral blood, collected after recovery from COVID-19. Receptor source: a human donor who had recovered from COVID-19.

This chain uses TRBV7-9 with TRBJ2-1; D unclear. The CDR3 runs to 11 residues. Trimming took off 4 bases at V and 13 bases at J, with 11 bases between the two ends. Germline values: CDR1 SEHNR, CDR2 FQNEAQ (reference sequence). The CDR3 sequence is CASSSEHAQFF. The CDR3 region has the DNA TGTGCCAGCAGCTCCGAACACGCACAGTTCTTC.

The V call is TRBV7-2, the J call TRBJ2-1; 8 bases map to TRBD1. Per germline, CDR1 SGHTA and CDR2 FQGNSA. V gave up 5 bases and J gave up 0 bases; unmatched junction bases: 6. This CDR3 contains 16 residues. CDR3 region: CASSTRQGSSYNEQFF. The CDR3 nucleotides are TGTGCCAGCAGCACTCGACAGGGGAGCTCCTACAATGAGCAGTTCTTC. Supplemented by reference TRBV7-2 and TRBJ2-1, the full variable domain reads GAGVSQSPSNKVTEKGKDVELRCDPISGHTALYWYRQSLGQGLEFLIYFQGNSAPDKSGLPSDRFSAERTGGSVSTLTIQRTQQEDSAVYLCASSTRQGSSYNEQFFGPGTRLTVL.

The chain has TRBV20-1 and TRBJ2-4, with D perhaps TRBD1 (5 bases). The CDR3 runs 10 residues. V lost 3 bases and J 10 bases, leaving 7 bases between the germline ends. CDR1 is DFQATT and CDR2 is SNEGSKA in the germline V gene (reference sequence). The CDR3, as DNA: TGCAGTGCTAGTGCAGGGATTCAGTACTTC. It yields the protein CSASAGIQYF.

This chain connects TRBV6-4 to TRBJ2-2, with unresolved D. V lost 5 bases, J lost 7 bases, and 11 bases lay in between. The CDR3 is 13 residues long. CDR1 is MRHNA and CDR2 is SNTAGT in the germline V gene. The CDR3 is CASSSQVGGELFF. The CDR3 nucleotides are TGTGCCAGCAGTTCACAAGTCGGCGGGGAGCTGTTTTTT.

This clone was seen more than once but under ten times. V usage is TRBV5-1 and J usage is TRBJ1-5; TRBD1 matches 7 bases. The CDR3 has 17 amino acids. Germline V lookup: CDR1 SGHRS, CDR2 YFSETQ. V shed 0 bases, J shed 3 bases, and the junction held 9 bases outside the gene matches. The CDR3 loop reads CASSLERGGSYNQPQHF. Here the CDR3 DNA reads TGCGCCAGCAGCTTGGAGAGAGGGGGCTCGTACAATCAGCCCCAGCATTTT. The whole variable domain, filled in from reference TRBV5-1 and TRBJ1-5, reads KAGVTQTPRYLIKTRGQQVTLSCSPISGHRSVSWYQQTPGQGLQFLFEYFSETQRNKGNFPGRFSGRQFSNSRSEMNVSTLELGDSALYLCASSLERGGSYNQPQHFGDGTRLSIL.

This clone was picked up one time. The chain joins TRBV6-6 to TRBJ2-3; D is perhaps TRBD1 (5 bases). Trimming cost V 2 bases and J 1 base, with 7 bases left between them. The V gene's germline CDR1 is MNHNY and CDR2 SVGAGI (reference sequence). The CDR3 covers 14 residues. CDR3 nucleotide sequence: TGTGCCAGCAGTTACGCCAGGGGCACAGATACGCAGTATTTT. It encodes CASSYARGTDTQYF.

The chain links TRBV5-4 to TRBJ2-5, with 11 bases that match TRBD2. Germline V gives CDR1 SGHNT, CDR2 YYREEE (reference sequence). This CDR3 is built from 19 residues. V was clipped by 5 bases and J by 2 bases; unmatched bases: 17. The CDR3 coding sequence is TGTGCCAGCAGTCAGGGCGGCCCGGCTAGCGGGGGGCCGCAAGAGACCCAGTACTTC. This gives the protein CASSQGGPASGGPQETQYF.

This chain uses TRBV3-1 (or the pseudogene TRBV3-2) with TRBJ2-5; 11 nucleotides agree with TRBD2. Germline-derived CDR1 and CDR2 are LGHDT and YNNKEL (reference sequence). Unmatched junction bases numbered 7, after V lost 8 bases and J lost 2 bases. This CDR3 comprises 15 residues. This CDR3 reads CASARASGGQETQYF. The DNA for the CDR3 is TGTGCCAGCGCTAGGGCTAGCGGGGGGCAAGAGACCCAGTACTTC.

V and J are TRBV6-5 and TRBJ2-5; TRBD2 aligns across 11 bases. This CDR3 has 15 amino acids. Germline values: CDR1 MNHEY, CDR2 SVGAGI. V lost 5 bases, J lost 3 bases, and 5 bases stayed unmatched. The chain's CDR3 is CASSTSGGNEETQYF. The CDR3 DNA follows: TGTGCCAGCAGTACTAGCGGGGGCAATGAAGAGACCCAGTACTTC.

The J gene is TRBJ2-7, the V gene TRBV11-2, with unresolved D. The CDR3 runs to 15 residues. Germline CDR1 and CDR2: SGHAT and FQNNGV. Deletions cut 0 bases from V and 2 bases from J, with 11 bases between. The CDR3 protein is CASSLDLGQPYEQYF. The CDR3 coding sequence is TGTGCCAGCAGCTTAGATTTAGGGCAGCCCTACGAGCAGTACTTC.

V is TRBV6-5 and J is TRBJ2-1, with 7 bases lining up with TRBD1. The CDR3 has 13 residues. Germline CDR1 MNHEY, CDR2 SVGAGI. V shed 6 bases and J 5 bases; nucleotides not matched to a gene: 4. The CDR3 nucleotides read TGTGCCAGCAGGAACAGGGGACACAATGAGCAGTTCTTC. This encodes CASRNRGHNEQFF.

This clone was observed once. The chain joins TRBV25-1 to TRBJ1-1; D remains unclear. Per germline, CDR1 MGHDK and CDR2 SYGVNS. The CDR3 has 17 residues. Trimming left V 6 bases short and J 5 bases short, with 25 bases between. The CDR3, as DNA: TGTGCCAGCAGCCCAAGGAGTAGGGCGGGCGCTCAAACTGAAGCTTTCTTT. It translates to CASSPRSRAGAQTEAFF. The full variable domain, with the rest looked up from reference TRBV25-1 and TRBJ1-1, is EADIYQTPRYLVIGTGKKITLECSQTMGHDKMYWYQQDPGMELHLIHYSYGVNSTEKGDLSSESTVSRIRTEHFPLTLESARPSHTSQYLCASSPRSRAGAQTEAFFGQGTRLTVV.

The gene calls are TRBV27 and TRBJ2-7; 7 nucleotides agree with TRBD1. Germline CDR1 and CDR2: MNHEY and SMNVEV (reference sequence). The V gene end was trimmed by 0 bases and the J gene end by 11 bases; junction bases not matched to a gene: 7. This CDR3 has 13 residues. The CDR3 loop is CASSLSGQRWEYF. The CDR3, as DNA: TGTGCCAGCAGTTTATCGGGACAGAGATGGGAGTACTTC.

The V call is TRBV25-1, the J call TRBJ2-2; D uncertain. V lost 5 bases and J 8 bases, leaving 3 bases between the germline ends. Germline lookup yields CDR1 MGHDK and CDR2 SYGVNS. The CDR3 covers 10 residues. For the CDR3, the DNA is TGTGCCAGCAGTAATGGGGAGCTGTTTTTT. Translation gives CASSNGELFF.

Written as DNA, the CDR3 is TGTGCCAGCAGCTTAACCCCAGCCACAGATACGCAGTATTTT. It encodes CASSLTPATDTQYF. This chain uses TRBV7-3 with TRBJ2-3; D is unresolved. Germline CDR1 is SGHTA and CDR2 is FQGTGA. CDR3 length: 14 residues. The germline V and J ends were trimmed by 0 bases and 2 bases, with 6 bases remaining between them.